The rows below give T cell receptor beta chains drawn from one sample of a study of cytomegalovirus exposure and HLA in healthy donors. The method was immunoSEQ multiplex PCR; TCRdb's version includes in-frame clones alone and lacks a portion of them. The sample consists of some 130,000 clones, roughly 72% of them appearing once. Specimen: PBMCs. These receptors were obtained from a male donor in good health and CMV-seronegative. Each CDR3 is given with its conserved first and last residue.

v_gene: TRBV7-9
j_gene: TRBJ2-2
CDR3aa: CASSPPRGQGNTGELFF

v_gene: TRBV5-6
j_gene: TRBJ2-3
CDR3aa: CASGLGKGLAGFTDTQYF

v_gene: TRBV28
j_gene: TRBJ2-5
CDR3aa: CASTPRTGEETQYF

v_gene: TRBV6-4
j_gene: TRBJ2-7
CDR3aa: CASSQDRGLEQYF

v_gene: TRBV29-1
j_gene: TRBJ2-3
CDR3aa: CSVAPGQLTDTQYF

v_gene: TRBV5-4
j_gene: TRBJ2-4
CDR3aa: CASSAGTLLSKNIQYF

v_gene: TRBV4-1
j_gene: TRBJ2-5
CDR3aa: CASSQDGAREETQYF

v_gene: TRBV7-2
j_gene: TRBJ1-2
CDR3aa: CASTRVGQGVGGYTF

v_gene: TRBV19
j_gene: TRBJ1-6
CDR3aa: CASTMGQGNSPLHF

v_gene: TRBV6-5
j_gene: TRBJ2-3
CDR3aa: CASSYFRGRGADTQYF

v_gene: TRBV27
j_gene: TRBJ2-7
CDR3aa: CASALSGESYEQYF

v_gene: TRBV2
j_gene: TRBJ1-5
CDR3aa: CASSKDTRANQPQHF

v_gene: TRBV29-1
j_gene: TRBJ1-6
CDR3aa: CSVATEPFSPLHF

v_gene: TRBV5-1
j_gene: TRBJ2-1
CDR3aa: CASSFTGTSGYNEQFF

v_gene: TRBV18
j_gene: TRBJ1-2
CDR3aa: CASSPKPGQGSSLNGYTF

v_gene: TRBV29-1
j_gene: TRBJ1-1
CDR3aa: CSVETPKDSPNTEAFF

v_gene: TRBV6-5
j_gene: TRBJ1-2
CDR3aa: CASRGPNFYGYTF

v_gene: TRBV18
j_gene: TRBJ2-5
CDR3aa: CASSPRQKTQETQYF

v_gene: TRBV7-9
j_gene: TRBJ2-1
CDR3aa: CASSPRDRGTIEQFF

v_gene: TRBV7-8
j_gene: TRBJ1-2
CDR3aa: CASSALAQGAYGYTF

v_gene: TRBV28
j_gene: TRBJ1-1
CDR3aa: CASTDRGQTFF

v_gene: TRBV5-1
j_gene: TRBJ2-3
CDR3aa: CASSLDQTSTDTQYF

v_gene: TRBV18
j_gene: TRBJ1-3
CDR3aa: CASSPVPQGRGSGNTIYF

v_gene: TRBV5-6
j_gene: TRBJ2-7
CDR3aa: CASSFWSSGLQSYEQYF

v_gene: TRBV28
j_gene: TRBJ1-5
CDR3aa: CASSSPGQGSNQPQHF

v_gene: TRBV7-2
j_gene: TRBJ2-1
CDR3aa: CASSPGTSGGNPEQFF

v_gene: TRBV6-5
j_gene: TRBJ2-7
CDR3aa: CASSYSGRGGYYEQYF

v_gene: TRBV21-1
j_gene: TRBJ2-7
CDR3aa: CASSKGRAKEYEQYF

v_gene: TRBV28
j_gene: TRBJ1-5
CDR3aa: CASSFGDRDYSNQPQHF

v_gene: TRBV28
j_gene: TRBJ2-7
CDR3aa: CASSFHRVSSYEQYF

v_gene: TRBV21-1
j_gene: TRBJ2-2
CDR3aa: CARGRGQSRGTGELFF

v_gene: TRBV9
j_gene: TRBJ2-5
CDR3aa: CASSALTVSLYF

v_gene: TRBV7-9
j_gene: TRBJ2-7
CDR3aa: CASSLAVHPGTNPYEQYF

v_gene: TRBV11-1
j_gene: TRBJ2-7
CDR3aa: CASSLRDSWADEQYF

v_gene: TRBV25-1
j_gene: TRBJ1-2
CDR3aa: CASSLQLFYGYTF

v_gene: TRBV9
j_gene: TRBJ1-6
CDR3aa: CASSAARGGGNNSPLHF

v_gene: TRBV4-1
j_gene: TRBJ2-7
CDR3aa: CASSQGPTSGYEQYF

v_gene: TRBV4-2
j_gene: TRBJ2-7
CDR3aa: CASSQGRGLAGRFYEQYF

v_gene: TRBV23-1
j_gene: TRBJ1-6
CDR3aa: CASSQSGADSDNSPLHF

v_gene: TRBV30
j_gene: TRBJ2-7
CDR3aa: CAWGTGAYEQYF

v_gene: TRBV7-9
j_gene: TRBJ2-2
CDR3aa: CASSLGGPNTGELFF

v_gene: TRBV10-2
j_gene: TRBJ2-7
CDR3aa: CASSERTGTYEQYF

v_gene: TRBV28
j_gene: TRBJ1-1
CDR3aa: CASRTGTGLFLVTEAFF

v_gene: TRBV27
j_gene: TRBJ2-2
CDR3aa: CASSPDRGGTGELFF

v_gene: TRBV27
j_gene: TRBJ2-1
CDR3aa: CASSLFGRTSGRTGNEQFF

v_gene: TRBV7-3
j_gene: TRBJ2-7
CDR3aa: CASSPQAGKEQYF

v_gene: TRBV30
j_gene: TRBJ2-5
CDR3aa: CAWYRQTPAIGGFRETQYF

v_gene: TRBV18
j_gene: TRBJ2-3
CDR3aa: CASSPPWSSGILTQYF

v_gene: TRBV7-3
j_gene: TRBJ1-6
CDR3aa: CASSPQGANSPLHF